The clone carrying this TCR beta chain showed up just once. Its antigen is as yet unknown. These data originate in a study of cytomegalovirus exposure and HLA in healthy donors. The wider study: Some 85 million unique TCRs from HLA-typed donors were held in an early data release. General observations from the study: According to an earlier analysis, most TCR beta V segments yielded productive rearrangements about 87% or about 30% of the time. Analyses of presence and absence presupposed an approximately uniform sequencing depth across donors.

This CDR3 spans 15 amino acids. V was clipped by 5 bases and J by 2 bases, with 13 bases between them. Looked up from germline, CDR1 is SGHRS and CDR2 is YFSETQ. The PCR contained 60 Vbeta and 13 Jbeta primers. Produced via immunoSEQ multiplex PCR; TCRdb's table is partial and in-frame only. The sample includes 85,000 to 110,000 clones, around 67% of them seen just once. The sequencing sample was made of PBMCs. The source of this sequence is a woman in her forties or fifties in good health and CMV-seronegative. V usage is TRBV5-1 and J usage is TRBJ2-2; the D gene is possibly TRBD2 (7 bases). DNA of the CDR3: TGCGCCAGCAGACCCGGGGGGCTAAACACCGGGGAGCTGTTTTTT. Translating gives CASRPGGLNTGELFF.